This T cell receptor beta chain was observed in a study of beta chain features in type 1 diabetes. This clone was observed a few times. Its antigen remains unidentified. Investigators reverse transcribed all isolated RNA, so they sequenced expressed TCRB transcripts. Sequencing used immunoSEQ multiplex PCR; TCRdb keeps in-frame clones, though not all of them. The sample gives about 150,000 clones, under 60% of which show up once; over 0.4% is in the top ten. Study-wide findings and caveats: A pattern of fewer insertions and more deletions at VDJ junctions was seen in type 1 diabetes patients. In the patient group, naive, central memory and Treg TCRB repertoires seemed more alike than in the healthy donor group.

Trimming pared 0 bases from V and 6 bases from J, leaving 12 bases between. The CDR3 extends over 15 amino acids. Germline assignment: CDR1 LGHNA and CDR2 YSLEER. Source material: Tregs from blood. This sequence joins TRBV4-3 and TRBJ1-5; possible D gene TRBD1, 5 bases. This receptor was taken from a man younger than 35 in good health. CDR3 protein: CASSQDWQGGQPQHF. CDR3 DNA sequence: TGCGCCAGCAGCCAAGATTGGCAGGGTGGTCAGCCCCAGCATTTT.